The sequence of this TCR beta chain was determined in a study of blood T cells in healthy people across ages. Germline lookup yields CDR1 ENHRY and CDR2 SYGVKD. Trimming removed 6 bases at V and 5 bases at J, with 16 bases between. The CDR3 is 14 amino acids. In this sample, this clonotype turned up a few times. Its antigen is as yet unknown. The study recruited healthy Caucasian donors from Russia who were aged roughly 6 to 100. Through a sample-barcoded 5' primer and a J-beta primer mix, a second PCR was run for roughly 6 to 11 cycles. Each cDNA was tagged by a template-switch adaptor containing 12 random nucleotides. The yield of each sample was at least 2.5 million CDR3-containing paired-end reads. TCRdb passed the 5' RACE reads through MiXCR, listing each CDR3 protein once. The table has 1.2 million to 1.5 million distinct CDR3 sequences, about 40% seen once. General study results and limits: Bulk PBMC profiling left naive and antigen-experienced comparisons inconclusive.

This receptor was taken from a woman between 18 and 29 years old in good health. The V gene is TRBV10-3, the J gene TRBJ2-5, with a weak D call TRBD2 (5 bases). Sequencing was done on a sample of blood. The CDR3 nucleotides are TGTGCCATCAGGGACGGCTGGACGGGGGAGACCCAGTACTTC. It specifies CAIRDGWTGETQYF.